A selection of T cell receptor beta chains follows, all from one sample in a study of cytomegalovirus exposure and HLA in healthy donors. Assay used: immunoSEQ multiplex PCR; TCRdb lists only in-frame clones, some missing. The table records around 100,000 clones, 74% of them present only once. The sample taken for sequencing was PBMCs. The source of these receptors is a man aged 50-60 years in good health and CMV-seropositive. Each CDR3 is given with its conserved first and last residue.

>TRBJ2-7|16|TRBV7-9
CASSPQAGRPSYEQYF
>TRBJ2-5|17|TRBV7-6
CASSLAGGGALKETQYF
>TRBJ1-5|15|TRBV27
CASSLWGHSNQPQHF
>TRBJ2-1|15|TRBV5-5
CASSYRLAGVGEQFF
>TRBJ1-1|14|TRBV6-1
CASSELGGAFEAFF
>TRBJ2-1|13|TRBV6-5
CASRRGRGNEQFF
>TRBJ2-2|16|TRBV6-1
CASSETSGGAYGELFF
>TRBJ1-2|15|TRBV7-2
CASSSLGTGGYGYTF
>TRBJ1-5|14|TRBV19
CATQTGFSNQPQHF
>TRBJ2-7|16|TRBV5-1
CASSLVSSGTSYEQYF
>TRBJ1-5|14|TRBV5-6
CASSLGRGNQPQHF
>TRBJ2-7|12|TRBV9
CASSAHGAEQYF
>TRBJ2-5|16|TRBV7-7
CASSLLAGGPLETQYF
>TRBJ2-2|15|TRBV6-5
CASSKDRGNTGELFF
>TRBJ1-4|16|TRBV19
CASCRGARGVGEKLFF
>TRBJ2-7|16|TRBV7-3
CASSRGLAGGTYEQYF
>TRBJ1-1|13|TRBV5-6
CASSPLSSTEAFF
>TRBJ2-2|16|TRBV10-3
CAISGLAGVDTGELFF
>TRBJ1-2|15|TRBV2
CASSESEGTNYGYTF
>TRBJ2-3|14|TRBV7-2
CASSLVASGGGQYF
>TRBJ2-2|16|TRBV10-3
CAIRSYTRLNTGELFF
>TRBJ1-1|15|TRBV30
CAWSVGDTGATEAFF
>TRBJ1-4|12|TRBV9
CASSVSGQKLFF
>TRBJ2-1|13|TRBV25-1
CASSERLAGRQFF
>TRBJ2-3|13|TRBV29-1
CSVRSGSIDTQYF
>TRBJ2-3|14|TRBV2
CASTPESRTDTQYF
>TRBJ2-1|15|TRBV25-1
CASSVTTSGYNEQFF
>TRBJ2-3|15|TRBV5-6
CASNYRGAGGGTQYF
>TRBJ1-2|15|TRBV2
CASSEVRSADYGYTF
>TRBJ2-1|13|TRBV7-7
CASQQAGEDEQFF
>TRBJ1-2|12|TRBV7-8
CASSFNRGGYTF
>TRBJ2-2|15|TRBV6-5
CASSRRIMGTGELFF
>TRBJ2-5|13|TRBV5-4
CASKGGGDETQYF
>TRBJ1-1|13|TRBV5-1
CASSSQGNTEAFF
>TRBJ1-2|14|TRBV10-3
CAISERTANYGYTF
>TRBJ2-5|17|TRBV10-1
CASSATTGFIRIETQYF
>TRBJ1-5|16|TRBV30
CAWSRLSGQMNQPQHF
>TRBJ2-3|15|TRBV5-4
CASSPLAGGPNTQYF
>TRBJ1-5|13|TRBV29-1
CSVSTGFDQPQHF
>TRBJ2-5|15|TRBV7-2
CASSWGGAGGETQYF
>TRBJ1-5|16|TRBV19
CASSQQGSRSNQPQHF
>TRBJ1-2|15|TRBV15
CATSARQGPIYGYTF